This TCR beta chain was sequenced during a study of CD8+ T cells in alopecia areata. Study background: A regimen of oral tofacitinib, 5 to 10 mg twice daily, was given to treated patients. Tofacitinib therapy took 6 to 18 months; 6 months off drug came after. Overall study results and limits: For lesional scalp, especially alopecia totalis/universalis, clonality was higher than in normal scalp. Within the top 100, expanded CD8+ clones significantly decreased with tofacitinib, as did scalp clonality.

Treatment in this sample: oral pan-JAK inhibitor, 5-10 mg twice daily. Notes on this clone: Its antigen is still unknown.

The CDR3 has 15 residues. V was shortened by 0 bases and J by 4 bases, with 13 bases between the two germline ends. Germline V gene lookup returns CDR1 LNHNV and CDR2 YYDKDF (reference sequence). Once RNA had been extracted, it was reverse transcribed into cDNA to act as the sequencing template. Sequenced by immunoSEQ multiplex PCR; TCRdb stores in-frame clones only, minus some. Here the sample spans a few hundred thousand clones, about two fifths being singletons. The sample was CD4+ T cells sorted from blood, taken at approximately week 30, from a patient treated with tofacitinib. The V gene is TRBV15, the J gene TRBJ2-7; no firm D call. This sequence was found in a human donor with alopecia areata. CDR3 loop: CATSRDLTSAYEQYF. Here the CDR3 DNA reads TGTGCCACCAGCAGAGATCTGACGTCGGCATACGAGCAGTACTTC.